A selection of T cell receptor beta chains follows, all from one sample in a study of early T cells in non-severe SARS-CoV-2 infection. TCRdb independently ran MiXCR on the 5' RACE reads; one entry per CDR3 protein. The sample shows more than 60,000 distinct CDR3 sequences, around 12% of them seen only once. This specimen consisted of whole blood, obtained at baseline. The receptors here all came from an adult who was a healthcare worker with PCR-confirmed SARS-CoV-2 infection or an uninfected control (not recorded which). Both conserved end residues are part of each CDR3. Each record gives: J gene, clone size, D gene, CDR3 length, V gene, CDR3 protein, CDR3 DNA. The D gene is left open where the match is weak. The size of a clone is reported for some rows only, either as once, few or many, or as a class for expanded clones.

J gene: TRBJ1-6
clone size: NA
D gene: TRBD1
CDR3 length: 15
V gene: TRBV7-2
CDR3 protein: CASSLTGGGNSPLHF
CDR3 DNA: TGTGCCAGCAGCTTAACAGGGGGCGGTAATTCACCCCTCCACTTT

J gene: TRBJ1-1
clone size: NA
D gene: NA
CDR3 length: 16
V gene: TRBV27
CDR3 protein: CASSPAIRDQNTEAFF
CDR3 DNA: TGTGCCAGCAGTCCCGCTATCAGGGACCAGAACACTGAAGCTTTCTTT

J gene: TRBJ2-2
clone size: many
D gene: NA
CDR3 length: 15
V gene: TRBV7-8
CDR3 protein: CASSLGQVYTGELFF
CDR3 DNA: TGTGCCAGCAGCCTGGGGCAGGTTTATACCGGGGAGCTGTTTTTT

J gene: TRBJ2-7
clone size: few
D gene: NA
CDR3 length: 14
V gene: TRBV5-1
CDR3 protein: CASSADSGGREQYF
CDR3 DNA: TGCGCCAGCAGCGCCGACTCGGGGGGCCGGGAGCAGTACTTC

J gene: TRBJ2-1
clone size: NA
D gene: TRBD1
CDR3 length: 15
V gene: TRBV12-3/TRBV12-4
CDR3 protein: CASSFGTGAYNEQFF
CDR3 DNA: TGTGCCAGCAGTTTCGGGACAGGGGCCTACAATGAGCAGTTCTTC

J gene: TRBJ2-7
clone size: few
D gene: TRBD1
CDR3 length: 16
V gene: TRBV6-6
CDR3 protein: CASSFVPGQTLYEQYF
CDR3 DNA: TGTGCCAGCAGCTTTGTTCCGGGACAGACTCTGTACGAGCAGTACTTC

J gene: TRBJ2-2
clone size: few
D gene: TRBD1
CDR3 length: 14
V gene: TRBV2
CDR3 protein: CASSADRGTGELFF
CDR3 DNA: TGTGCCAGCAGTGCGGACAGGGGCACCGGGGAGCTGTTTTTT

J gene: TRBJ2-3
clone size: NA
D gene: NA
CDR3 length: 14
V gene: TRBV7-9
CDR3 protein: CASTAFEVTDTQYF
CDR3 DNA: TGTGCCAGCACCGCCTTCGAGGTCACAGATACGCAGTATTTT

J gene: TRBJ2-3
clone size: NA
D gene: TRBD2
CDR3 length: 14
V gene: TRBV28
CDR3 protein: CASSSSGGTDTQYF
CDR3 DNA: TGTGCCAGCAGTTCTAGCGGGGGTACAGATACGCAGTATTTT

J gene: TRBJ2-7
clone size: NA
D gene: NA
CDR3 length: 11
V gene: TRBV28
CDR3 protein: CASSASDEQYF
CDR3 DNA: TGTGCCAGCAGTGCATCGGACGAGCAGTACTTC

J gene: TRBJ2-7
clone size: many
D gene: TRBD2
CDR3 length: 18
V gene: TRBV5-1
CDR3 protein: CASSLVDPWAGGPHEQYF
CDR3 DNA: TGCGCCAGCAGCTTGGTTGACCCCTGGGCGGGGGGGCCCCACGAGCAGTACTTC

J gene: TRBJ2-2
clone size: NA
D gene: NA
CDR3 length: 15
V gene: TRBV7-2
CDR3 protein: CASSLKMSYTGELFF
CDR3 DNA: TGTGCCAGCAGCTTAAAGATGTCTTACACCGGGGAGCTGTTTTTT

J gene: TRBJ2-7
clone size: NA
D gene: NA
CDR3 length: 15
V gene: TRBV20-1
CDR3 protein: CSARVPRESSYEQYF
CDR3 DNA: TGCAGTGCTAGAGTGCCCAGGGAGTCTTCCTACGAGCAGTACTTC

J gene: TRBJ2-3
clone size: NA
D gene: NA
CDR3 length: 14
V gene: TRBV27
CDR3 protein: CASSVTVSTDTQYF
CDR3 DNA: TGTGCCAGCAGTGTGACAGTTAGCACAGATACGCAGTATTTT

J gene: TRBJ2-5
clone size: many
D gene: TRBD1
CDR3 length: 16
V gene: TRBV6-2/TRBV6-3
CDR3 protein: CASSPQLGGYQETQYF
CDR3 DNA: TGTGCCAGCAGCCCCCAGCTAGGGGGCTACCAAGAGACCCAGTACTTC

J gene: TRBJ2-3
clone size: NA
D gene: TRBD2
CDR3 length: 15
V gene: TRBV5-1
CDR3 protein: CASSLGLVVTDTQYF
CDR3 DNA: TGCGCCAGCAGCCTCGGACTAGTGGTCACAGATACGCAGTATTTT

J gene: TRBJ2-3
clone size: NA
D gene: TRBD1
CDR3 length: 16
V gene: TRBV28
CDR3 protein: CASSFLGQGGKDTQYF
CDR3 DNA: TGTGCCAGCAGTTTTCTCGGACAGGGGGGCAAAGATACGCAGTATTTT

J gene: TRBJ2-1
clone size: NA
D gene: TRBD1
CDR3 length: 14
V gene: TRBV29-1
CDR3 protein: CSGRSQGAWDEQFF
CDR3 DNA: TGCAGCGGTAGGAGTCAGGGGGCGTGGGATGAGCAGTTCTTC

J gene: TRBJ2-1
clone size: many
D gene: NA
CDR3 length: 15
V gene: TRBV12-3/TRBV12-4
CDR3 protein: CASSSDRSSYNEQFF
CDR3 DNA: TGTGCCAGCAGTTCGGACCGAAGCTCCTACAATGAGCAGTTCTTC